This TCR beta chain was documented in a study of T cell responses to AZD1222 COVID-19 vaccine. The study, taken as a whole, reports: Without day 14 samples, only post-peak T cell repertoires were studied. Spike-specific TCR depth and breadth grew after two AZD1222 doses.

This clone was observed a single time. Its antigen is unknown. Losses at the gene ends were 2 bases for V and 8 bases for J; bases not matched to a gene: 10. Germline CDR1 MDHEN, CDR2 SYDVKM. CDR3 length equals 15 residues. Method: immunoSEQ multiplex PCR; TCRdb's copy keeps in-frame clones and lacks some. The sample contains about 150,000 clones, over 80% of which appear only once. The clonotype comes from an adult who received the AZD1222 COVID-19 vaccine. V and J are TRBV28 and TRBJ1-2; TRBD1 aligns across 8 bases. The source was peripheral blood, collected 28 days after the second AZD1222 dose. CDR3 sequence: CASSLRLGQGGGYTF. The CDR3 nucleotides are TGTGCCAGCAGTTTACGTCTTGGACAGGGTGGGGGCTACACCTTC.